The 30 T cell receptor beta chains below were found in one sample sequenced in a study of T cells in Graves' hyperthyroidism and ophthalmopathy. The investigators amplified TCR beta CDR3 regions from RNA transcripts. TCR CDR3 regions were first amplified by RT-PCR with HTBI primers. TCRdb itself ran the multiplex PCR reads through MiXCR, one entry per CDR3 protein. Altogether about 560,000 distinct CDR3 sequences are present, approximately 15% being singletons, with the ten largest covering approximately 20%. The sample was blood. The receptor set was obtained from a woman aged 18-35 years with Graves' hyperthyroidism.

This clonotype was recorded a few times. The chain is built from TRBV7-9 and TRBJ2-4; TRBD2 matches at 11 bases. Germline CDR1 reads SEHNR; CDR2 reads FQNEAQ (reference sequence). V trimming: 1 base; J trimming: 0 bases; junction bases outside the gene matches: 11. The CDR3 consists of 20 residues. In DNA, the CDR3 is TGTGCCAGCAGCTTAGAGAGCGGGACTAGCGGCGCCCTAGCCAAAAACATTCAGTACTTC. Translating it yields CASSLESGTSGALAKNIQYF.

DNA for the CDR3: TGTGCCTGGAGTGTCTCCCCTAGCGGCACAGATACGCAGTATTTT. Translating gives CAWSVSPSGTDTQYF. This chain joins TRBV30 and TRBJ2-3; TRBD2 might be the D (6 bases). Germline CDR1 is GTSNPN and CDR2 is SVGIG (reference sequence). The ends were cut back, 0 bases at V and 1 base at J, with 11 bases in the middle. The CDR3 covers 15 residues.

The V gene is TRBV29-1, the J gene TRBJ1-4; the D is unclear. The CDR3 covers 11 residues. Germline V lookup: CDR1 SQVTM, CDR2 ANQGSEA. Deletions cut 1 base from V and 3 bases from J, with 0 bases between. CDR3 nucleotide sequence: TGCAGCGTTGAAGCTAATGAAAAACTGTTTTTT. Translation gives CSVEANEKLFF. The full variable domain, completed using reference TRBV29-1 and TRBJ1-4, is SAVISQKPSRDICQRGTSLTIQCQVDSQVTMMFWYRQQPGQSLTLIATANQGSEATYESGFVIDKFPISRPNLTFSTLTVSNMSPEDSSIYLCSVEANEKLFFGSGTQLSVL.

The CDR3 DNA sequence: TGTGCCAGCTCCCCTTTTACCGGGGAGCTGTTTTTT. Protein sequence: CASSPFTGELFF. The chain employs TRBV18 and TRBJ2-2; D is undetermined. The CDR3 has 12 residues. Trimming removed 6 bases at V and 5 bases at J, with 7 bases between. Germline V gives CDR1 KGHSH, CDR2 LQKENI.

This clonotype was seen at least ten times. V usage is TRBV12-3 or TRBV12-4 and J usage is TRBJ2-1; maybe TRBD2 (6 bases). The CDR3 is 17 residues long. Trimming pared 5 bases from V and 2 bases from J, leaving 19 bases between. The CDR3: CASSPKLAPEPYNEQFF. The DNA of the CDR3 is TGTGCCAGCAGTCCCAAACTAGCTCCGGAGCCCTACAATGAGCAGTTCTTC.

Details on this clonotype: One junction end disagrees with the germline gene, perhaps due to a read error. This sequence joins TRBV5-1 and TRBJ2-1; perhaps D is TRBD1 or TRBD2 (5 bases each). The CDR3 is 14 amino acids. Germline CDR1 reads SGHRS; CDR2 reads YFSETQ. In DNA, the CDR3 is TGCGCCACCGGCAGCGTGGGGACCTACAATGAGCGGTTCTTC. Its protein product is CATGSVGTYNERFF.

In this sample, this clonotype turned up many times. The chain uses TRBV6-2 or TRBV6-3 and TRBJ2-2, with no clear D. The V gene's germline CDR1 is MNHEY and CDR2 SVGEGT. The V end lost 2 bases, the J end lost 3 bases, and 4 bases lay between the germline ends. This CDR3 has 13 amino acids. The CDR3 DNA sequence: TGTGCCAGCAGTTACAGGGACACCGGGGAGCTGTTTTTT. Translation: CASSYRDTGELFF.

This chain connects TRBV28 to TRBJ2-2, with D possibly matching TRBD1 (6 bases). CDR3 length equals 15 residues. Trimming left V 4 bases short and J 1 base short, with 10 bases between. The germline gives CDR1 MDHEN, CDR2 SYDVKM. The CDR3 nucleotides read TGTGCCAGCAGTTCCGGACAGTTGAACACCGGGGAGCTGTTTTTT. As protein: CASSSGQLNTGELFF.

DNA for the CDR3: TGTGCCAGCAGAGAGGACAGCCTTAATTCACCCCTCCACTTT. Its translation: CASREDSLNSPLHF. J is TRBJ1-6 and V is TRBV28; possible D gene TRBD1, 6 bases. V was pared by 6 bases and J by 6 bases, with 12 bases between. From germline, CDR1 is MDHEN and CDR2 SYDVKM. The CDR3 is made up of 14 amino acids.

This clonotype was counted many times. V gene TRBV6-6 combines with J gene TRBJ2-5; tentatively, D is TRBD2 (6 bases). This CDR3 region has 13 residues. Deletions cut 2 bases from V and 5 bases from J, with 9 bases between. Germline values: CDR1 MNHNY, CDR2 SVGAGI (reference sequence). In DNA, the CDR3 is TGTGCCAGCAGTTACGGGGGGAGGGAGACCCAGTACTTC. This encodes CASSYGGRETQYF.

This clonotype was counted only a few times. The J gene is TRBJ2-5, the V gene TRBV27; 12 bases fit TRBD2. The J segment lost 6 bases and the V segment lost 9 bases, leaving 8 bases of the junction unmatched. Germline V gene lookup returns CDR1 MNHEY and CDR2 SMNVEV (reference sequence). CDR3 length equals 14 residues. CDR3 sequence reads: CASRLAGGGKTQYF. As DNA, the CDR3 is TGTGCCAGTCGCCTAGCGGGAGGGGGAAAGACCCAGTACTTC.

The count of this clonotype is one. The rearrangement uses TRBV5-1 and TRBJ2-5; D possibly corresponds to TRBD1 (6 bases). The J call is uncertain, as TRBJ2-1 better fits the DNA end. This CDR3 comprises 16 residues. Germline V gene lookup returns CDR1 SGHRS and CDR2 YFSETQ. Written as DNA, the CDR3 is TGCGCCAGCAGATACAGGGTTTCAAGTAACCAAGAGACCCAGTTCTTC. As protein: CASRYRVSSNQETQFF.

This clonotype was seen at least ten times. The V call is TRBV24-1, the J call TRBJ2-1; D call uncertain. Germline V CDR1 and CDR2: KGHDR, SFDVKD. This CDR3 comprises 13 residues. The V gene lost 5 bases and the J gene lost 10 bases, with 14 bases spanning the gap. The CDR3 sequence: CATSVLGIGEQFF. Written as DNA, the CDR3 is TGTGCCACCAGTGTTCTGGGCATCGGAGAGCAGTTCTTC.

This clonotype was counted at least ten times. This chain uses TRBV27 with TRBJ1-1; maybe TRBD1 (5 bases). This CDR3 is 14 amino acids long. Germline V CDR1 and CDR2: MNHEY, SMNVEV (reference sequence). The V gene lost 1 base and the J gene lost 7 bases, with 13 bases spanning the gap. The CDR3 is CASSLYGTESEAFF. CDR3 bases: TGTGCCAGCAGTTTATATGGGACGGAGAGTGAAGCTTTCTTT.

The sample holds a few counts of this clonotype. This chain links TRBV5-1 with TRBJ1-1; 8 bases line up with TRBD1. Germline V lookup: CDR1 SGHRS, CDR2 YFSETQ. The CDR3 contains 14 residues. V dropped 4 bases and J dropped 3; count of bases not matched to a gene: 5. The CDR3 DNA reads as TGCGCCAGCAGCCAGGGGGCGCAGGACACTGAAGCTTTCTTT. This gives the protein CASSQGAQDTEAFF.

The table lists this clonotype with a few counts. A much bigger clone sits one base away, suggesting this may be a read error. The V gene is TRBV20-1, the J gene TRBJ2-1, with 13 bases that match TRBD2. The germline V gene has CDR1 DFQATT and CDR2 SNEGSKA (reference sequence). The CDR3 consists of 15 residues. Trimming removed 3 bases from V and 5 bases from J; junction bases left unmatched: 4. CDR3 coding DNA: TGCAGTGCTAGTGCCGGGACTAGCGGGAACAATGAGCAGTTCTTC. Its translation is CSASAGTSGNNEQFF.

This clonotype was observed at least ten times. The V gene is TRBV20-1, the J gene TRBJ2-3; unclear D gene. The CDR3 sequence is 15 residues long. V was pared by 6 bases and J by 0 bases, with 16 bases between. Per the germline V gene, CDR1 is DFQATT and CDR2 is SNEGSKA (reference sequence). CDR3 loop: CSAIGPATSTDTQYF. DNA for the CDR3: TGCAGTGCCATAGGGCCGGCGACTAGCACAGATACGCAGTATTTT.

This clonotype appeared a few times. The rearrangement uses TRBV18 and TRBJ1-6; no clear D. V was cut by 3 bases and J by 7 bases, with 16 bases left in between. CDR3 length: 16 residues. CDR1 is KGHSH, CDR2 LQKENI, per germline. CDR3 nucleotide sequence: TGTGCCAGCTCACCTACTAACGTACGAGCGAATTCACCCCTCCACTTT. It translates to CASSPTNVRANSPLHF.

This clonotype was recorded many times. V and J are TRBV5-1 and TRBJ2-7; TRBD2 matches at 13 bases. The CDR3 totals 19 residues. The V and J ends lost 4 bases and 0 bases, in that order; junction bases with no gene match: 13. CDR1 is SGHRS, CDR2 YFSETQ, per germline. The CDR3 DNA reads TGCGCCAGCAGCGGAACTAGCGGGAGGGACCTCCCGAGCTCCTACGAGCAGTACTTC. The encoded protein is CASSGTSGRDLPSSYEQYF.

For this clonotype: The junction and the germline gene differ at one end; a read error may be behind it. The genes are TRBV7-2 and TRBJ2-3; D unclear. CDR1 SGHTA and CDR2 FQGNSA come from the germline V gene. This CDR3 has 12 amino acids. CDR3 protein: CACSLTGDTQYF. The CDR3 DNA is TGTGCCTGCAGCCTGACTGGGGATACGCAGTATTTT. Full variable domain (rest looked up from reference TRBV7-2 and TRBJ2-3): GAGVSQSPSNKVTEKGKDVELRCDPISGHTALYWYRQSLGQGLEFLIYFQGNSAPDKSGLPSDRFSAERTGGSVSTLTIQRTQQEDSAVYLCACSLTGDTQYFGPGTRLTVL.

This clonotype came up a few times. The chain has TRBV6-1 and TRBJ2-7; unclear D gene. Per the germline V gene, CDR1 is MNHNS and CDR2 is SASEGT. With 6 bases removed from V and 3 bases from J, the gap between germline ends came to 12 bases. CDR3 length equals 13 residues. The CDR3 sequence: CASSYQKGYEQYF. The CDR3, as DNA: TGTGCCAGCAGCTACCAGAAAGGCTACGAGCAGTACTTC.

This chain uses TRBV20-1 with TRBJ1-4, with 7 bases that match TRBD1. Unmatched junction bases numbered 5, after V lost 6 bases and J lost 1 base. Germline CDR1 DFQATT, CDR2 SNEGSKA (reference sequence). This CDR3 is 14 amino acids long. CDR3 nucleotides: TGCAGTGCGCTATCAGGGGGAACTAATGAAAAACTGTTTTTT. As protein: CSALSGGTNEKLFF.

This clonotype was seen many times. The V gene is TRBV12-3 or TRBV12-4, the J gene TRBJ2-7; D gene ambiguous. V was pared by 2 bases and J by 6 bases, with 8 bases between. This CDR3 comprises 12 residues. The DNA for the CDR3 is TGTGCCAGCAGTTTAACCCCCTCCGAGCAGTACTTC. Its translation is CASSLTPSEQYF.

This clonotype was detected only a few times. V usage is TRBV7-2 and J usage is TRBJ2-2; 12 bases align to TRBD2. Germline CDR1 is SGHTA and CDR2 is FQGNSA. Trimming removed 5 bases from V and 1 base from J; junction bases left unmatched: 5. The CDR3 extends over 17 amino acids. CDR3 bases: TGTGCCAGCAGCCAGTTACTAGCGGGGGGGAACACCGGGGAGCTGTTTTTT. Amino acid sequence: CASSQLLAGGNTGELFF.

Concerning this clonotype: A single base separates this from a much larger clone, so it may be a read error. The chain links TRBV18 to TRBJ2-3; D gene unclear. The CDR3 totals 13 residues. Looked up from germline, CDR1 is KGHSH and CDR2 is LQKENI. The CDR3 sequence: CASPPSVARTQYF. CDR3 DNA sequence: TGTGCCAGCCCACCATCGGTGGCGAGAACGCAGTATTTT.

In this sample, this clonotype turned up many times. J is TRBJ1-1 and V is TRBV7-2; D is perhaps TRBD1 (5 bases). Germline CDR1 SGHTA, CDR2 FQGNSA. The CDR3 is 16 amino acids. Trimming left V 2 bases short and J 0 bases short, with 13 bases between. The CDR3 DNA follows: TGTGCCAGCAGCTTAAGGCTAGCGGGGGTGAACACTGAAGCTTTCTTT. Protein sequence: CASSLRLAGVNTEAFF.

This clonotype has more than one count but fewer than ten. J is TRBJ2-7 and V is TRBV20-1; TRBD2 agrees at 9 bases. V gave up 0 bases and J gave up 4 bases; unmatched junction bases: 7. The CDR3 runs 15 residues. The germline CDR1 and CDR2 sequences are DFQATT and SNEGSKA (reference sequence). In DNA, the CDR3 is TGCAGTGCTAGAGACCGGAGAGCGGGGGGTTACGAGCAGTACTTC. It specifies CSARDRRAGGYEQYF.

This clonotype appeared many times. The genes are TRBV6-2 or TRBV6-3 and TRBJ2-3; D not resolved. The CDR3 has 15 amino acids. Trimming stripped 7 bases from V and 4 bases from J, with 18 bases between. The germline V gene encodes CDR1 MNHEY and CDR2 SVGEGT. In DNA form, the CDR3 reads TGTGCCAGCAATGGTGGTGTCTCACTCGCAGATACGCAGTATTTT. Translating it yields CASNGGVSLADTQYF.

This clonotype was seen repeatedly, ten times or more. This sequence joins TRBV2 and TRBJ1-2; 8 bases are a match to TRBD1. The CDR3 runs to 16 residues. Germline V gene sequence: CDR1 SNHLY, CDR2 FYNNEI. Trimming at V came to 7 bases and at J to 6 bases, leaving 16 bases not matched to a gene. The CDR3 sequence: CASTRDRTLLGDGYTF. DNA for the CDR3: TGTGCCAGCACCCGGGACAGGACTCTTCTCGGGGATGGCTACACCTTC. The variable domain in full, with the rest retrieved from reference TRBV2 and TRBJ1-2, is EPEVTQTPSHQVTQMGQEVILRCVPISNHLYFYWYRQILGQKVEFLVSFYNNEISEKSEIFDDQFSVERPDGSNFTLKIRSTKLEDSAMYFCASTRDRTLLGDGYTFGSGTRLTVV.

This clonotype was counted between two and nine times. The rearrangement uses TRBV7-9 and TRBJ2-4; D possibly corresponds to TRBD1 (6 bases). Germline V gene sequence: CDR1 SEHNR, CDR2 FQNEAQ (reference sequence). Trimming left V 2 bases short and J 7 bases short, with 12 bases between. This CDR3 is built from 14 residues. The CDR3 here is CASSLKGVRNIQYF. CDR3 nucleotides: TGTGCCAGCAGCTTAAAGGGGGTGCGGAACATTCAGTACTTC.